These T cell receptor beta chains were read from a single sample in a study of blood T cell repertoires in COVID-19. Sequencing used immunoSEQ multiplex PCR; TCRdb keeps in-frame clones, though not all of them. The sample consists of under 200,000 clones, 65% to 90% of them appearing once. The sequencing input was peripheral blood. Receptors originate from a man in his 60s with acute or convalescent COVID-19. Both conserved end residues are part of each CDR3. The D gene is left open where the match is weak. A row's size may be missing; if present it is once, few, many or a size class.

V gene: TRBV5-1; D gene: NA; clone size: NA; J gene: TRBJ1-1; CDR3 protein: CASSVAGDGMNTEAFF; CDR3 DNA: TGCGCCAGCAGCGTAGCGGGCGATGGCATGAACACTGAAGCTTTCTTT
V gene: TRBV30; D gene: TRBD2; clone size: NA; J gene: TRBJ2-7; CDR3 protein: CAWSVPGLDSYEQYF; CDR3 DNA: TGTGCCTGGAGTGTACCGGGACTAGATTCCTACGAGCAGTACTTC
V gene: TRBV14; D gene: NA; clone size: NA; J gene: TRBJ2-3; CDR3 protein: CASRGFGVYTQYF; CDR3 DNA: TGTGCCAGCCGCGGGTTCGGGGTTTATACGCAGTATTTT
V gene: TRBV6-5; D gene: NA; clone size: NA; J gene: TRBJ1-2; CDR3 protein: CASSAGYRGGYTF; CDR3 DNA: TGTGCCAGCAGCGCAGGCTATAGGGGCGGCTACACCTTC
V gene: TRBV2; D gene: NA; clone size: NA; J gene: TRBJ1-2; CDR3 protein: CASSGGQNYGYTF; CDR3 DNA: TGTGCCAGCAGTGGGGGGCAAAACTATGGCTACACCTTC
V gene: TRBV5-5; D gene: NA; clone size: NA; J gene: TRBJ2-1; CDR3 protein: CASSPGSALNEQFF; CDR3 DNA: TGTGCCAGCAGCCCGGGTAGCGCCCTCAATGAGCAGTTCTTC
V gene: TRBV2; D gene: NA; clone size: NA; J gene: TRBJ2-1; CDR3 protein: CATQSRGYNEQFF; CDR3 DNA: TGTGCCACCCAGTCCCGAGGGTACAATGAGCAGTTCTTC
V gene: TRBV5-5; D gene: TRBD2; clone size: NA; J gene: TRBJ2-1; CDR3 protein: CASSLRGESNEQFF; CDR3 DNA: TGTGCCAGCAGTCTCCGGGGGGAGAGCAATGAGCAGTTCTTC
V gene: TRBV29-1; D gene: TRBD1; clone size: NA; J gene: TRBJ1-2; CDR3 protein: CSAMTGANIYGYTF; CDR3 DNA: TGCAGCGCAATGACAGGGGCGAACATCTATGGCTACACCTTC
V gene: TRBV6-5; D gene: TRBD2; clone size: NA; J gene: TRBJ2-3; CDR3 protein: CASSLLAGSTDTQYF; CDR3 DNA: TGTGCCAGCAGTCTACTAGCGGGAAGCACAGATACGCAGTATTTT
V gene: TRBV2; D gene: NA; clone size: NA; J gene: TRBJ1-1; CDR3 protein: CATVRDGSTEAFF; CDR3 DNA: TGTGCCACCGTCCGCGATGGTTCCACGGAAGCTTTCTTT
V gene: TRBV18; D gene: TRBD2; clone size: NA; J gene: TRBJ2-2; CDR3 protein: CASSPPGGPDTGELFF; CDR3 DNA: TGTGCCAGCTCACCACCGGGAGGGCCAGACACCGGGGAGCTGTTTTTT
V gene: TRBV2; D gene: TRBD1; clone size: NA; J gene: TRBJ2-5; CDR3 protein: CASLGTAQETQYF; CDR3 DNA: TGTGCCAGCTTGGGGACAGCGCAAGAGACCCAGTACTTC
V gene: TRBV29-1; D gene: NA; clone size: NA; J gene: TRBJ1-2; CDR3 protein: CSVEGGGYTF; CDR3 DNA: TGCAGCGTTGAAGGAGGTGGCTACACCTTC
V gene: TRBV30; D gene: TRBD2; clone size: NA; J gene: TRBJ2-7; CDR3 protein: CAWRYGGSSYEQYF; CDR3 DNA: TGTGCCTGGAGATACGGGGGGAGCTCCTACGAGCAGTACTTC
V gene: TRBV10-3; D gene: TRBD2; clone size: NA; J gene: TRBJ2-6; CDR3 protein: CAISGTSGLSGANVLTF; CDR3 DNA: TGTGCCATCAGTGGGACTAGCGGACTCTCTGGGGCCAACGTCCTGACTTTC
V gene: TRBV19; D gene: TRBD2; clone size: NA; J gene: TRBJ2-1; CDR3 protein: CASSPNSRGDEQFF; CDR3 DNA: TGTGCCAGTAGTCCGAACTCCCGGGGGGATGAGCAGTTCTTC
V gene: TRBV7-2; D gene: NA; clone size: NA; J gene: TRBJ2-7; CDR3 protein: CASSLVTYSYEQYF; CDR3 DNA: TGTGCCAGCAGCTTAGTGACTTACTCCTACGAGCAGTACTTC
V gene: TRBV10-1; D gene: TRBD2; clone size: once; J gene: TRBJ2-7; CDR3 protein: CASSESRGLALLGEQYF; CDR3 DNA: TGCGCCAGCAGTGAGTCACGAGGACTAGCGCTCCTGGGCGAGCAGTACTTC
V gene: TRBV5-1; D gene: NA; clone size: NA; J gene: TRBJ2-3; CDR3 protein: CASSTALQVTDTQYF; CDR3 DNA: TGCGCCAGCAGCACCGCCCTCCAGGTCACAGATACGCAGTATTTT
V gene: TRBV9; D gene: TRBD1; clone size: NA; J gene: TRBJ2-3; CDR3 protein: CASSVAWDRGRSDTQYF; CDR3 DNA: TGTGCCAGCAGCGTAGCTTGGGACAGGGGACGAAGTGATACGCAGTATTTT
V gene: TRBV19; D gene: NA; clone size: NA; J gene: TRBJ1-5; CDR3 protein: CASSIGRVYSNQPQHF; CDR3 DNA: TGTGCCAGTAGTATTGGGAGGGTCTATAGCAATCAGCCCCAGCATTTT
V gene: TRBV12-3/TRBV12-4; D gene: NA; clone size: NA; J gene: TRBJ2-1; CDR3 protein: CASSLEGGVEQFF; CDR3 DNA: TGTGCCAGCAGTTTAGAGGGCGGGGTTGAGCAGTTCTTC
V gene: TRBV5-1; D gene: NA; clone size: NA; J gene: TRBJ1-1; CDR3 protein: CASSQNTEAFF; CDR3 DNA: TGCGCCAGCAGCCAGAACACTGAAGCTTTCTTT
V gene: TRBV18; D gene: TRBD1; clone size: NA; J gene: TRBJ1-1; CDR3 protein: CASSPNLQGVTAEAFF; CDR3 DNA: TGTGCCAGCTCACCAAATCTCCAGGGGGTGACGGCTGAAGCTTTCTTT
V gene: TRBV18; D gene: NA; clone size: NA; J gene: TRBJ1-4; CDR3 protein: CASSPHGGEKLFF; CDR3 DNA: TGTGCCAGCTCACCCCATGGAGGGGAAAAACTGTTTTTT
V gene: TRBV28; D gene: TRBD1; clone size: NA; J gene: TRBJ1-5; CDR3 protein: CASSLIGQGYQPQHF; CDR3 DNA: TGTGCCAGCAGTTTAATTGGACAGGGCTATCAGCCCCAGCATTTT
V gene: TRBV6-5; D gene: NA; clone size: few; J gene: TRBJ2-7; CDR3 protein: CASSYSSGGSYEQYF; CDR3 DNA: TGTGCCAGCAGTTACTCTAGCGGAGGCTCCTACGAGCAGTACTTC
V gene: TRBV27; D gene: TRBD2; clone size: NA; J gene: TRBJ2-5; CDR3 protein: CASSYRLAEGVETQYF; CDR3 DNA: TGTGCCAGCAGTTACCGACTAGCGGAGGGGGTAGAGACCCAGTACTTC
V gene: TRBV27; D gene: TRBD1; clone size: NA; J gene: TRBJ2-5; CDR3 protein: CASSRDRKETQYF; CDR3 DNA: TGTGCCAGCAGCCGGGACAGGAAAGAGACCCAGTACTTC
V gene: TRBV2; D gene: TRBD1; clone size: NA; J gene: TRBJ2-7; CDR3 protein: CASSLTGGEQYF; CDR3 DNA: TGTGCCAGCAGTCTGACAGGGGGCGAGCAGTACTTC
V gene: TRBV27; D gene: NA; clone size: NA; J gene: TRBJ2-2; CDR3 protein: CASSARGARNTGELFF; CDR3 DNA: TGTGCCAGCAGTGCCCGGGGGGCGCGGAACACCGGGGAGCTGTTTTTT